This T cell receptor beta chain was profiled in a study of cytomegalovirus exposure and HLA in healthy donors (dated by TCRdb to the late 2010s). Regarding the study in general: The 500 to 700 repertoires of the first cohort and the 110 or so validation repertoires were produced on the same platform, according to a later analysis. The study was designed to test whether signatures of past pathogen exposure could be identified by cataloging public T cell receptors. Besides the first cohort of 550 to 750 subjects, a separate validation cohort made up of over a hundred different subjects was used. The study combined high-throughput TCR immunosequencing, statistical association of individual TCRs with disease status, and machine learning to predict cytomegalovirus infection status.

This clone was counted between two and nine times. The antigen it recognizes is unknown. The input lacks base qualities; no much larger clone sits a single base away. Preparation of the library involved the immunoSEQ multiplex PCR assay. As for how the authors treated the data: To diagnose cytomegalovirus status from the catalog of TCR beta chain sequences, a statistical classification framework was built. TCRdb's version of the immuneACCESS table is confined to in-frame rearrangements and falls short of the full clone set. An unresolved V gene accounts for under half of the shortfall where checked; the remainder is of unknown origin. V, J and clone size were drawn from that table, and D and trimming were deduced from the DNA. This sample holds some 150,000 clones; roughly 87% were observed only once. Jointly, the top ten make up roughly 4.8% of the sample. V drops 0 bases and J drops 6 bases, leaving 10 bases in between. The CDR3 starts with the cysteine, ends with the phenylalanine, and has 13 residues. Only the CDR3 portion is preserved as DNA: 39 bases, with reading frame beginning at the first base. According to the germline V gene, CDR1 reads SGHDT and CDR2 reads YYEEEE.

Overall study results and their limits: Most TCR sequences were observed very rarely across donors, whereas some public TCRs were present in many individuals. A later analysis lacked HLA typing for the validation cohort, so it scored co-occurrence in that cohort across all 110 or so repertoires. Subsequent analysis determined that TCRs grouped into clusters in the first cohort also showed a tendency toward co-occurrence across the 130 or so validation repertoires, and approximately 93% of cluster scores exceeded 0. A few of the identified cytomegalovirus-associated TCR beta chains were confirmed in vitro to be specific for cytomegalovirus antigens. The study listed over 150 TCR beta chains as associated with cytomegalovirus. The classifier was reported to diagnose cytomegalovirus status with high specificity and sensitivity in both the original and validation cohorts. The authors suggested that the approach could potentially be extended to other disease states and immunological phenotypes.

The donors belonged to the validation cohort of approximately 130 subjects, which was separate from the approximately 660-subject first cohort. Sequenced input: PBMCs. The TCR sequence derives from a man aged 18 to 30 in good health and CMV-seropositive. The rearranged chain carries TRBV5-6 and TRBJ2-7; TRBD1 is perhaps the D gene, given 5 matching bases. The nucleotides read TGTGCCAGCAGCTTGGGACAGTTGGGCGAGCAGTACTTC. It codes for CASSLGQLGEQYF.